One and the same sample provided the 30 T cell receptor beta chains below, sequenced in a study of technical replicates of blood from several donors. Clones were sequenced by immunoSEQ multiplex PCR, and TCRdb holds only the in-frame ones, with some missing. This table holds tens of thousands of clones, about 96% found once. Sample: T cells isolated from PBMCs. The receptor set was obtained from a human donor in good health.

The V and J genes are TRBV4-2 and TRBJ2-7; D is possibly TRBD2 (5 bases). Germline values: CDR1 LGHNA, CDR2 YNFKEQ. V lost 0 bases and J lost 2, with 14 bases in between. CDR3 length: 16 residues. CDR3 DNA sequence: TGTGCCAGCAGCCAAGATCAAAGCGGCGAGCCCTACGAGCAGTACTTC. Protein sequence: CASSQDQSGEPYEQYF.

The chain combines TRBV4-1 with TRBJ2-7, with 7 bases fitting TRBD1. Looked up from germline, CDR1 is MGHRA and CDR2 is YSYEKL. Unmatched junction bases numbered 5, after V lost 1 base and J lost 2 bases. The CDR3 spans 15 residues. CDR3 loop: CASSQGGTETYEQYF. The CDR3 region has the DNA TGCGCCAGCAGCCAAGGGGGGACAGAAACCTACGAGCAGTACTTC.

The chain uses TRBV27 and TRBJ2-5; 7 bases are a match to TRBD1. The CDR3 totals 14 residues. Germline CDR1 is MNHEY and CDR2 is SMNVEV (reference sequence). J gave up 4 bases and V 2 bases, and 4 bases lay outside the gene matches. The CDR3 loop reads CASSLQGVLETQYF. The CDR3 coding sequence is TGTGCCAGCAGTTTACAGGGGGTGTTAGAGACCCAGTACTTC.

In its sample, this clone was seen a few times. DNA of the CDR3: TGTGCCAGCAGCCCGATCGGGGAACTTGAACCCCAGCATTTT. Protein product: CASSPIGELEPQHF. The rearrangement uses TRBV6-5 and TRBJ1-5; D unclear. The V gene's germline CDR1 is MNHEY and CDR2 SVGAGI. Between the trimmed V and J ends, which lost 6 bases and 10 bases, there was a span of 19 bases. This CDR3 is built from 14 residues.

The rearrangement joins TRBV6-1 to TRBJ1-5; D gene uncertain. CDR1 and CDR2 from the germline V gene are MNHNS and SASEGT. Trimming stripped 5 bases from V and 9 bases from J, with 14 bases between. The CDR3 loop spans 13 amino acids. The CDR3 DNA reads TGTGCCAGCAGTCTCTCAAACGCTACGCCCCAGCATTTT. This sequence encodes CASSLSNATPQHF.

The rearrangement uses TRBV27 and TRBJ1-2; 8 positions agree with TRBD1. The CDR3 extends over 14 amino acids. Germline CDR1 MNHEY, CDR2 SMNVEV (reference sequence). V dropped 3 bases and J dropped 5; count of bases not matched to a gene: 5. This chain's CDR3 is CASSFAGGGYGYTF. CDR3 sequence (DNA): TGTGCCAGCAGTTTCGCAGGGGGCGGTTATGGCTACACCTTC.

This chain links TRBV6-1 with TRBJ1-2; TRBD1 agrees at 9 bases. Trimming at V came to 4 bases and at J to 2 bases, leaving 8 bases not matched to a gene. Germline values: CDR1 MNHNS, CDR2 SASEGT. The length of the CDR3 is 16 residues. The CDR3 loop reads CASSALPGQGNYGYTF. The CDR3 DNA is TGTGCCAGCAGTGCCTTACCGGGACAGGGAAACTATGGCTACACCTTC.

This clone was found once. The CDR3, as DNA: TGTGCCAGCACTCTAGGGACAGGGGTTTTCGAGCAGTACTTC. Translated: CASTLGTGVFEQYF. The chain recombines TRBV27 with TRBJ2-7, with 10 positions matching TRBD1. The V gene end was trimmed by 7 bases and the J gene end by 6 bases; junction bases not matched to a gene: 9. Germline V CDR1 and CDR2: MNHEY, SMNVEV (reference sequence). The CDR3 is 14 residues long.

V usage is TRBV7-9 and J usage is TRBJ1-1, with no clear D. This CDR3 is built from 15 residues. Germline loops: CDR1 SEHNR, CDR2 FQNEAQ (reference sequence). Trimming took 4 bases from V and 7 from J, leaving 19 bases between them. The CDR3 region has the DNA TGTGCCAGCAGCTCACCTACCGACGGGGATTTTGAAGCTTTCTTT. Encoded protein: CASSSPTDGDFEAFF.

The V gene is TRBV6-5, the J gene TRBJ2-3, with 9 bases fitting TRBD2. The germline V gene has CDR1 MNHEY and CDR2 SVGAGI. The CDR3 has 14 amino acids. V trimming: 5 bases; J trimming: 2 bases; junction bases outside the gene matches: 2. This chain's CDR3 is CASSSGRFTDTQYF. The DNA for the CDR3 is TGTGCCAGCAGTAGCGGGAGGTTCACAGATACGCAGTATTTT.

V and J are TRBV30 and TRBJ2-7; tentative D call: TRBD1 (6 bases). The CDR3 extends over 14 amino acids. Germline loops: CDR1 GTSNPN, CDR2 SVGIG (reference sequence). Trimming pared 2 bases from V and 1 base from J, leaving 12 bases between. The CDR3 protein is CAWSSGALSYEQYF. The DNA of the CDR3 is TGTGCCTGGAGTTCAGGGGCTTTGTCCTACGAGCAGTACTTC.

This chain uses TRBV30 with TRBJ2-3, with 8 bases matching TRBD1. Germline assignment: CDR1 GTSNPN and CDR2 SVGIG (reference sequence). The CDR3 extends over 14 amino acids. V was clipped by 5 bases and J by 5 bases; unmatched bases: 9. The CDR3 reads CAWQLTGDGDTQYF. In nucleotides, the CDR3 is TGTGCCTGGCAGTTGACAGGGGATGGAGATACGCAGTATTTT.

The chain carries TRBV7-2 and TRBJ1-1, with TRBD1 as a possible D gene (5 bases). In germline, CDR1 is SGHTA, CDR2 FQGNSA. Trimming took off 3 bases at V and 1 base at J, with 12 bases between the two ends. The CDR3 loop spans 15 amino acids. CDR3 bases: TGTGCCAGCAGCTTTGGTGGGGGGTCGAACACTGAAGCTTTCTTT. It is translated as CASSFGGGSNTEAFF.

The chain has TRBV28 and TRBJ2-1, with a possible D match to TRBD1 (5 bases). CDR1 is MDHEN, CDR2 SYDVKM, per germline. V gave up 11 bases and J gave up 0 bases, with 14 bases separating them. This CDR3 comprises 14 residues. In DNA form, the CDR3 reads TGTGCCGTCGATCACAGGCTCTCCTACAATGAGCAGTTCTTC. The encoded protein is CAVDHRLSYNEQFF.

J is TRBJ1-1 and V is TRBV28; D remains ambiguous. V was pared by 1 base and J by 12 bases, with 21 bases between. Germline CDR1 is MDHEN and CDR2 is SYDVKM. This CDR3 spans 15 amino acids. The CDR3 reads CASSLFDPGPPRTFF. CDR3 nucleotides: TGTGCCAGCAGTTTATTCGACCCGGGTCCCCCAAGAACTTTCTTT.

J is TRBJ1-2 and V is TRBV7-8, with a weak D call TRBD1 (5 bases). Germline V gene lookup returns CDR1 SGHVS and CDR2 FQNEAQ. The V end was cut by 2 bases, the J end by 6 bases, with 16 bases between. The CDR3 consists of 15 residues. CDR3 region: CASSLPRGGGDGYTF. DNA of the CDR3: TGTGCCAGCAGCTTACCCCGCGGGGGGGGAGATGGCTACACCTTC.

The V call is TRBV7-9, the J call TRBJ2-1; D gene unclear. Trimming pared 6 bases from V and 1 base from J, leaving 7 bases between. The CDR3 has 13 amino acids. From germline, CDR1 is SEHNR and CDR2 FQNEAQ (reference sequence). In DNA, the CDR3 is TGTGCCAGCAGAACGGGTTCCTACAATGAGCAGTTCTTC. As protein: CASRTGSYNEQFF.

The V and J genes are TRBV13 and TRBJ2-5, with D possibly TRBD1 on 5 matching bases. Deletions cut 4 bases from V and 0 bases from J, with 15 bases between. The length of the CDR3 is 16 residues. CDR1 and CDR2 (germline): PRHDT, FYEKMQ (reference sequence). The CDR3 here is CASSSTGARYQETQYF. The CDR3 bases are TGTGCCAGCAGCTCAACTGGGGCTAGATACCAAGAGACCCAGTACTTC. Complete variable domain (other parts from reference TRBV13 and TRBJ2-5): AAGVIQSPRHLIKEKRETATLKCYPIPRHDTVYWYQQGPGQDPQFLISFYEKMQSDKGSIPDRFSAQQFSDYHSELNMSSLELGDSALYFCASSSTGARYQETQYFGPGTRLLVL.

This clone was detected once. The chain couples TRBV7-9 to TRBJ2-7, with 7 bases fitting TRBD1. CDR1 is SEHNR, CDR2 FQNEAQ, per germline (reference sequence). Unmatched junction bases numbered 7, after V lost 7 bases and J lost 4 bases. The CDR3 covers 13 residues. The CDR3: CASTQQGSYEQYF. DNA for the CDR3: TGTGCCAGCACCCAACAGGGGTCATACGAGCAGTACTTC.

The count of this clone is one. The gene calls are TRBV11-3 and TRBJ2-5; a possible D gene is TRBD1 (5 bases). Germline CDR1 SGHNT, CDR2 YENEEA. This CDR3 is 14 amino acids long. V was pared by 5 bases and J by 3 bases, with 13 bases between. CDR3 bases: TGTGCCAGCAGCGCAGGGTATTCAGAAGAGACCCAGTACTTC. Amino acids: CASSAGYSEETQYF.

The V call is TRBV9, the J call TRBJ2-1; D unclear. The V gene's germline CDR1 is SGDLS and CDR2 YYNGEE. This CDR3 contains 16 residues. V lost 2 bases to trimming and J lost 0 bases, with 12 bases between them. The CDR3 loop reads CASSVTPSSSYNEQFF. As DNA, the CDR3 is TGTGCCAGCAGCGTTACTCCCTCGAGCTCCTACAATGAGCAGTTCTTC.

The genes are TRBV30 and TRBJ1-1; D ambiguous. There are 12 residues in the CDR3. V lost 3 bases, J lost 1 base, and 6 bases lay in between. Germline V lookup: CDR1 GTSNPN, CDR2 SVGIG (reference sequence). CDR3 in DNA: TGTGCCTGGAGGCGGAGGAACACTGAAGCTTTCTTT. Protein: CAWRRRNTEAFF.

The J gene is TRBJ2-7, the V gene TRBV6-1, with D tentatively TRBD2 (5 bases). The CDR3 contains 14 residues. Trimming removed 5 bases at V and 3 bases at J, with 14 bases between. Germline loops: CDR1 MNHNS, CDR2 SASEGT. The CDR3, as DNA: TGTGCCAGCAGTCCGTCAGCCGGGATCTACGAGCAGTACTTC. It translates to CASSPSAGIYEQYF.

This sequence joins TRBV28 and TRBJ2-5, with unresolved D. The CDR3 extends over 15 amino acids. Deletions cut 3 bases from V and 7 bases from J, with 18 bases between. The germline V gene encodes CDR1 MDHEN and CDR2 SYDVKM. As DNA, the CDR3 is TGTGCCAGCAGTTTTAAAAGAGGTCCCTTCGGGACCCAGTACTTC. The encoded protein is CASSFKRGPFGTQYF.

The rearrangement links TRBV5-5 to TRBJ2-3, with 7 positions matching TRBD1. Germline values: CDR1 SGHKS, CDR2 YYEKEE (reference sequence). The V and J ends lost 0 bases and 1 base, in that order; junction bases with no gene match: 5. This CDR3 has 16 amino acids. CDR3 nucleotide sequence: TGTGCCAGCAGCTTGGAAGTAGGGGGCGGCACAGATACGCAGTATTTT. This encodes CASSLEVGGGTDTQYF. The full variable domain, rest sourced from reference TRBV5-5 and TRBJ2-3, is DAGVTQSPTHLIKTRGQQVTLRCSPISGHKSVSWYQQVLGQGPQFIFQYYEKEERGRGNFPDRFSARQFPNYSSELNVNALLLGDSALYLCASSLEVGGGTDTQYFGPGTRLTVL.

CDR3 DNA: TGTGCCAGCAGCCCAGGGGGTAAGCCCCAGCATTTT. It is translated as CASSPGGKPQHF. The V call is TRBV27, the J call TRBJ1-5, with 7 nucleotides matching TRBD1. The length of the CDR3 is 12 residues. From germline, CDR1 is MNHEY and CDR2 SMNVEV (reference sequence). Unmatched junction bases numbered 4, after V lost 6 bases and J lost 8 bases.

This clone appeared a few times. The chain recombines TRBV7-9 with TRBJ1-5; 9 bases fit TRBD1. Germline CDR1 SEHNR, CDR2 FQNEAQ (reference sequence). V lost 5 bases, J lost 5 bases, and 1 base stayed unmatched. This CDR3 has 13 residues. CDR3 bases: TGTGCCAGCAGCCGGACAGGGGATCAGCCCCAGCATTTT. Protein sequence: CASSRTGDQPQHF.

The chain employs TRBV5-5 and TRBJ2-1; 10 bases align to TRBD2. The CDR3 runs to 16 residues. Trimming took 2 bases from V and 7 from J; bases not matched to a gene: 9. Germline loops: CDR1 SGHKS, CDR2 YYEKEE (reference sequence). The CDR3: CASSLSPGLAINEQFF. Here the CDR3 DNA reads TGTGCCAGCAGCTTATCACCGGGACTAGCGATTAATGAGCAGTTCTTC.

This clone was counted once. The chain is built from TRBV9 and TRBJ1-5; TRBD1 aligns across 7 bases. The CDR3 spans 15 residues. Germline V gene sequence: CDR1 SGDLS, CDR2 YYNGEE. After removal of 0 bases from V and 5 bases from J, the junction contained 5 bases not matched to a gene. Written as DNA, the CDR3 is TGTGCCAGCAGCGTAGGACAGGGCTTAGATCAGCCCCAGCATTTT. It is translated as CASSVGQGLDQPQHF.

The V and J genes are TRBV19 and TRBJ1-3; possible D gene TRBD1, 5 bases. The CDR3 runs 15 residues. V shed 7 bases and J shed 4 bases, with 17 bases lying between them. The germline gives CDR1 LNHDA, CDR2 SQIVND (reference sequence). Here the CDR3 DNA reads TGTGCCAGTAACCGCCTGACCGACAGCGGAAACACCATATATTTT. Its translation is CASNRLTDSGNTIYF.